The clone carrying this T cell receptor beta chain appeared many times. No antigen is known for it. The data belong to a study of neurological immune-mediated disorders. Libraries from sorted cells used 1 million T cells (CD4+ or CD8+). Each TCR transcript was tagged with a 10-nucleotide random UMI during 5'RACE. TCRdb independently ran MiXCR on the 5' RACE reads; one entry per CDR3 protein. The sample holds about 18,000 distinct CDR3 sequences, 12% to 15% seen once. V lost 6 bases, J lost 4 bases, and 12 bases lay in between. CDR1 and CDR2 from the germline V gene are ENHRY and SYGVKD. The CDR3 sequence is 13 residues long. Findings of the study overall: The greatest TCR clonal expansion occurred in HTLV-1-associated myelopathy and the least in multiple sclerosis, which fell below healthy controls.

Input material: CD4+ T cells from blood. The TCR was taken from a woman in her sixties or seventies with HTLV-1-associated myelopathy (HAM/TSP). V and J are TRBV10-3 and TRBJ1-2, with D unclear. This chain's CDR3 is CAIREDSPYGYTF. In DNA form, the CDR3 reads TGTGCCATCAGAGAGGATTCGCCCTATGGCTACACCTTC.